This T cell receptor (beta chain) came from a study of T cell repertoires in cytomegalovirus infection (dated by TCRdb to the late 2010s). Background for the entire study: Donor HLA type was relevant to the analysis, as public TCR beta signatures indicated carriage of CMV infection together with the matching HLA type. The study at large found these results: The ex vivo response was dominated by HLA-C-restricted CMV-specific TCR beta clonotypes, and the single most frequent clonotype in two of eight donors was supplied by these HLA-C-restricted clonotypes. Carriers of CMV infection plus the relevant HLA type were discriminated by the cumulative frequency of public TCR beta family members in the study cohort and in an independent approximately 350-donor cohort.

This clonotype appeared many times. The specificity of this receptor is unknown. Base qualities are not at hand, and no much larger clone is one base apart. V and J lose 2 bases and 7 bases, and a span of 11 bases separates them. CDR1 and CDR2 are read off the germline V gene as MGHDK and SYGVNS. Measured from the cysteine to the phenylalanine, the CDR3 is 13 residues long. The CDR3 DNA has 39 bases and is translated from base 1. Sequenced using an Illumina HiSeq 1500. TCRdb applied fastp at Q25 and MiXCR to the public reads, then kept only in-frame beta chains. Each CDR3 protein gets just one entry, which takes the most common genes and DNA from the rows behind it. Here the sample has about 250,000 distinct CDR3 sequences; more than 9% occur a single time. 1.6% of the sample is taken by the ten largest.

The chain uses TRBV25-1 and TRBJ1-2, with an unclear D gene assignment. Sequencing was carried out using PBMCs. The origin of this receptor is a human donor in good health (CMV status not recorded). Some clones in this sample may be carry-over from other donors' samples. The encoded CDR3 is CASSEREFGGYTF. The sequence in DNA is TGTGCCAGCAGTGAACGTGAGTTCGGTGGCTACACCTTC.